The 24 T cell receptor beta chains below come from one sample, sequenced in a study of CD8 T cells in ankylosing spondylitis. TCRdb reanalysed the 5' RACE reads using MiXCR and keeps one entry per CDR3 protein. The table has roughly 150,000 distinct CDR3 sequences, 25% to 35% seen once. The sample comprised synovial fluid, either unsorted or a sorted T cell fraction (not recorded which). Source of these receptors: a male donor with ankylosing spondylitis.

This clonotype came up many times. The J gene is TRBJ2-7, the V gene TRBV10-3; 10 positions match TRBD2. After removal of 5 bases from V and 2 bases from J, the junction contained 6 bases not matched to a gene. CDR1 and CDR2 (germline): ENHRY, SYGVKD. The CDR3 consists of 15 residues. The CDR3 loop is CAISKLAGGTYEQYF. The CDR3 region has the DNA TGTGCCATCAGTAAGTTAGCGGGAGGCACCTACGAGCAGTACTTC.

V usage is TRBV7-9 and J usage is TRBJ2-1; no firm D call. Germline CDR1 and CDR2: SEHNR and FQNEAQ (reference sequence). The V end lost 1 base, the J end lost 8 bases, and 21 bases lay between the germline ends. The CDR3 has 17 amino acids. CDR3 region: CASSLGGRSNAGHEQFF. CDR3 sequence (DNA): TGTGCCAGCAGCTTAGGGGGTAGGTCTAATGCAGGCCATGAGCAGTTCTTC.

This clonotype was counted a few times. The chain employs TRBV6-5 and TRBJ2-1; a possible D gene is TRBD2 (5 bases). The CDR3 length is 14 residues. Germline CDR1 MNHEY, CDR2 SVGAGI. The germline V and J ends were trimmed by 0 bases and 9 bases, with 12 bases remaining between them. DNA of the CDR3: TGTGCCAGCAGTTACTCGCCGGAGGTTAGTGAGCAGTTCTTC. Amino acids: CASSYSPEVSEQFF.

The V and J genes are TRBV7-2 and TRBJ2-1; D might be TRBD2 (7 bases). Trimming took 5 bases from V and 2 from J, leaving 13 bases between them. Germline CDR1 reads SGHTA; CDR2 reads FQGNSA. The CDR3 is 15 amino acids. DNA of the CDR3: TGTGCCAGCAGCGCCTCGGGGGGCACCTACAATGAGCAGTTCTTC. As protein: CASSASGGTYNEQFF.

CDR3 sequence (DNA): TGTGCCAGCAGCTTAGCCACTGGTGAGCAGTTCTTC. Translated, it gives CASSLATGEQFF. This chain connects TRBV7-6 to TRBJ2-1; D gene ambiguous. Looked up from germline, CDR1 is SGHVS and CDR2 is FNYEAQ. The CDR3 loop spans 12 amino acids. V lost 0 bases, J lost 9 bases, and 6 bases lay in between.

This clonotype came up a few times. V is TRBV20-1 and J is TRBJ2-6, with D uncertain. The V end lost 6 bases, the J end lost 0 bases, and 9 bases lay between the germline ends. Germline values: CDR1 DFQATT, CDR2 SNEGSKA (reference sequence). This CDR3 comprises 14 residues. The CDR3 bases are TGCAGTGCCCTACGCGACTCTGGGGCCAACGTCCTGACTTTC. This sequence encodes CSALRDSGANVLTF.

This chain joins TRBV28 and TRBJ1-1; the D gene is possibly TRBD1 (5 bases). Germline assignment: CDR1 MDHEN and CDR2 SYDVKM. The CDR3 sequence is 15 residues long. The V and J ends lost 6 bases and 6 bases respectively, with 20 bases between them. CDR3 nucleotides: TGTGCCAGCAGGTACTATACTCCCGGGACGGCTGAAGCTTTCTTT. It yields the protein CASRYYTPGTAEAFF.

The genes are TRBV2 and TRBJ2-6, with a tentative D call TRBD2 (6 bases). CDR1 is SNHLY and CDR2 is FYNNEI in the germline V gene. The CDR3 sequence is 17 residues long. Deletions cut 3 bases from V and 0 bases from J, with 12 bases between. CDR3 amino acids: CASSDGGIFSGANVLTF. CDR3 nucleotide sequence: TGTGCCAGCAGTGACGGGGGAATATTCTCTGGGGCCAACGTCCTGACTTTC.

This clonotype has ten or more counts. The chain links TRBV27 to TRBJ2-1; 13 nucleotides agree with TRBD2. This CDR3 contains 17 residues. From germline, CDR1 is MNHEY and CDR2 SMNVEV (reference sequence). V trimming: 4 bases; J trimming: 8 bases; junction bases outside the gene matches: 11. The CDR3 DNA is TGTGCCAGCAGTTCAGAAGCCGGGACTAGCGGGGACTATGAGCAGTTCTTC. It specifies CASSSEAGTSGDYEQFF.

The chain combines TRBV28 with TRBJ1-6; possibly TRBD1 for D (6 bases). From germline, CDR1 is MDHEN and CDR2 SYDVKM. The CDR3 loop spans 16 amino acids. V was clipped by 6 bases and J by 0 bases, with 12 bases between them. The CDR3 DNA reads TGTGCCAGCAGCCGTGACAGGAGCTCCTATAATTCACCCCTCCACTTT. It codes for CASSRDRSSYNSPLHF.

This clonotype was detected many times. The rearrangement uses TRBV7-2 and TRBJ2-2; D is perhaps TRBD1 (5 bases). Germline V gene data show CDR1 as SGHTA and CDR2 as FQGNSA. The CDR3 has 12 amino acids. With 3 bases removed from V and 9 bases from J, the gap between germline ends came to 8 bases. CDR3 nucleotide sequence: TGTGCCAGCAGCTTCCAGGGCTGGGAGCTGTTTTTT. Its translation is CASSFQGWELFF.

Only a few counts were recorded for this clonotype. The chain recombines TRBV6-4 with TRBJ2-2; either TRBD1 or TRBD2 may supply D (5 bases each). The V and J ends lost 0 bases and 3 bases respectively, with 5 bases between them. The CDR3 runs 14 residues. Looked up from germline, CDR1 is MRHNA and CDR2 is SNTAGT. CDR3 in DNA: TGTGCCAGCAGTGACTCGGGGGACACCGGGGAGCTGTTTTTT. It specifies CASSDSGDTGELFF.

The chain couples TRBV2 to TRBJ2-1; weak D call: TRBD2 (6 bases). Deletions cut 10 bases from V and 8 bases from J, with 15 bases between. This CDR3 has 12 residues. Germline V gene lookup returns CDR1 SNHLY and CDR2 FYNNEI. CDR3: CATTSYPHEQFF. In DNA form, the CDR3 reads TGTGCCACGACTAGTTACCCCCATGAGCAGTTCTTC. Filled out from reference TRBV2 and TRBJ2-1, the complete variable domain reads EPEVTQTPSHQVTQMGQEVILRCVPISNHLYFYWYRQILGQKVEFLVSFYNNEISEKSEIFDDQFSVERPDGSNFTLKIRSTKLEDSAMYFCATTSYPHEQFFGPGTRLTVL.

The chain is built from TRBV12-3 or TRBV12-4 and TRBJ1-5; TRBD1 agrees at 8 bases. The CDR3 is 15 amino acids. V trimming: 5 bases; J trimming: 3 bases; junction bases outside the gene matches: 6. The CDR3 loop reads CASSSDRGNNQPQHF. The CDR3 nucleotides are TGTGCCAGCAGTAGCGACAGGGGAAACAATCAGCCCCAGCATTTT.

The V call is TRBV21-1, the J call TRBJ2-1; TRBD2 is taken as the D call from the table, unchecked against the DNA. TRBV21-1 is a known pseudogene. The CDR3 contains 13 residues. CDR3 in amino acids: CASREGGGGEQFF. In DNA, the CDR3 is TGTGCCAGCCGCGAGGGTGGGGGAGGTGAGCAGTTCTTC.

V and J are TRBV20-1 and TRBJ1-2, with TRBD1 matching 10 bases. Unmatched junction bases numbered 10, after V lost 5 bases and J lost 7 bases. Germline lookup yields CDR1 DFQATT and CDR2 SNEGSKA (reference sequence). The CDR3 totals 14 residues. The CDR3 loop reads CSAGGDRGFGGYTF. CDR3 nucleotide sequence: TGCAGTGCTGGGGGGGACAGGGGTTTCGGTGGCTACACCTTC.

The chain combines TRBV5-1 with TRBJ1-2, with no clear D. This CDR3 has 14 amino acids. The germline V gene has CDR1 SGHRS and CDR2 YFSETQ. Trimming stripped 5 bases from V and 0 bases from J, with 11 bases between. The CDR3 nucleotides are TGCGCCAGCAGACCGGATGATCCTAACTATGGCTACACCTTC. It encodes CASRPDDPNYGYTF.

This clonotype appeared a few times. The chain is built from TRBV6-6 and TRBJ1-1, with D uncertain. Between the trimmed V and J ends, which lost 2 bases and 6 bases, there was a span of 10 bases. The germline CDR1 and CDR2 sequences are MNHNY and SVGAGI (reference sequence). The CDR3 loop spans 13 amino acids. CDR3 bases: TGTGCCAGCAGTTACGGTTACAGCTCTGAAGCTTTCTTT. Translating it yields CASSYGYSSEAFF.

This sequence joins TRBV20-1 and TRBJ1-2; TRBD1 aligns across 7 bases. The J segment lost 4 bases and the V segment lost 4 bases, leaving 9 bases of the junction unmatched. The CDR3 runs 14 residues. Germline V gene data show CDR1 as DFQATT and CDR2 as SNEGSKA (reference sequence). The CDR3 region has the DNA TGCAGTGCTACGTCCAGGGGGGAGGGCTATGGCTACACCTTC. Amino acids: CSATSRGEGYGYTF.

V gene TRBV6-1 combines with J gene TRBJ1-6, with D unresolved. The length of the CDR3 is 13 residues. The V gene's germline CDR1 is MNHNS and CDR2 SASEGT. V shed 1 base and J shed 9 bases, with 7 bases lying between them. The CDR3 spells CASSEVWGSPLHF. Here the CDR3 DNA reads TGTGCCAGCAGTGAAGTCTGGGGTTCACCCCTCCACTTT.

This chain connects TRBV12-3 or TRBV12-4 to TRBJ2-3, with TRBD2 matching over 13 bases. This CDR3 region has 16 residues. V lost 7 bases to trimming and J lost 5 bases; unmatched junction nucleotides: 9. In DNA form, the CDR3 reads TGTGCCAGCACCCAACTAGCGGGGGGGCCAGGAGATACGCAGTATTTT. Translating gives CASTQLAGGPGDTQYF.

The CDR3 loop is CSASVLAGVHEQFF. The CDR3 DNA is TGCAGTGCTAGTGTACTAGCGGGAGTCCATGAGCAGTTCTTC. The gene calls are TRBV20-1 and TRBJ2-1; 11 bases align to TRBD2. After removal of 3 bases from V and 8 bases from J, the junction contained 6 bases not matched to a gene. Germline values: CDR1 DFQATT, CDR2 SNEGSKA (reference sequence). The CDR3 consists of 14 residues.

This chain links TRBV20-1 with TRBJ1-6, with 7 positions matching TRBD1. Germline CDR1 is DFQATT and CDR2 is SNEGSKA (reference sequence). Losses at the gene ends were 1 base for V and 6 bases for J; bases not matched to a gene: 6. This CDR3 has 15 residues. The CDR3 reads CSARAQDRSNSPLHF. Here the CDR3 DNA reads TGCAGTGCTAGAGCCCAGGACAGGAGTAATTCACCCCTCCACTTT.

V usage is TRBV20-1 and J usage is TRBJ2-2; 10 nucleotides match TRBD2. Germline V gene sequence: CDR1 DFQATT, CDR2 SNEGSKA (reference sequence). Germline trimming cut 0 bases from V and 8 bases from J; bases unmatched to any gene: 9. The CDR3 is made up of 16 amino acids. For the CDR3, the DNA is TGCAGTGCTAGAGATCTAAGCGGGGGGGCTAAAGGGGAGCTGTTTTTT. Protein product: CSARDLSGGAKGELFF.